The source of this TCR beta chain is a study of blood T cell repertoires in COVID-19. Study background: Both acute and convalescent COVID-19 samples were obtained from the United States, Italy and Spain.

Study processing details: Estimation of nucleated cell counts was performed using reference gene primer amplification. Sequencing used immunoSEQ multiplex PCR; TCRdb keeps in-frame clones, though not all of them. D and trimming were read from the DNA, whereas the V and J calls and clone size are those reported in that table. Altogether about 73,000 clones are present, 90% being singletons, with the ten largest covering under 6.5%. This clone was observed a few times. Per germline, CDR1 LNHDA and CDR2 SQIVND (reference sequence). This CDR3 has 15 amino acids. Losses at the gene ends were 8 bases for V and 2 bases for J; bases not matched to a gene: 8.

The sequence was collected from a woman under 30 with acute or convalescent COVID-19. The chain combines TRBV19 with TRBJ1-5; 8 bases align to TRBD1. The sample was peripheral blood. CDR3 loop: CASSRDRSGNQPQHF. CDR3 DNA: TGTGCCAGTTCAAGGGACAGGAGTGGCAATCAGCCCCAGCATTTT.